These T cell receptor beta chains were read from a single sample in a study of T cells in localized non-small cell lung cancer. Profiling relied on immunoSEQ multiplex PCR, and the TCRdb table lists in-frame clones only, not all of them. The table lists approximately 23,000 clones, roughly nine tenths of them singletons. The specimen was peripheral blood, collected before any cancer treatment. Receptors originate from a male donor older than 55 with stage I lung adenocarcinoma. CDR3s include the opening cysteine and the closing phenylalanine or tryptophan. A D gene is named only where the DNA matches it firmly. Only part of the rows carry a size: once, few, many, or a class if the clone is expanded.

abundance	v_gene	j_gene	d_gene	CDR3aa	CDR3nt
-	TRBV20-1	TRBJ1-2	-	CSANQVVYTF	TGCAGTGCCAACCAGGTCGTCTACACCTTC
-	TRBV28	TRBJ1-5	-	CASSLSGGPDQPQHF	TGTGCCAGCAGTTTAAGCGGCGGGCCGGATCAGCCCCAGCATTTT
-	TRBV5-4	TRBJ2-2	-	CASSLIFGTGELFF	TGTGCCAGCAGCTTGATCTTCGGGACCGGGGAGCTGTTTTTT
once	TRBV10-3	TRBJ2-3	TRBD2	CAISESTSGGTDTQYF	TGTGCCATCAGTGAGTCGACTAGCGGAGGCACAGATACGCAGTATTTT
-	TRBV5-8	TRBJ2-7	-	CASSLVPTRGAVEQYF	TGTGCCAGCAGCTTGGTCCCTACCCGGGGGGCGGTCGAGCAGTACTTC
-	TRBV7-2	TRBJ2-1	-	CASSLSRTQSYNEQFF	TGTGCCAGCAGCTTATCGAGGACTCAGTCCTACAATGAGCAGTTCTTC
-	TRBV7-9	TRBJ2-1	-	CASSLGTSDEQFF	TGTGCCAGCAGCCTCGGGACATCAGATGAGCAGTTCTTC
once	TRBV13	TRBJ1-1	TRBD1	CASSLGRGTGEAFF	TGTGCCAGCAGCTTAGGCCGGGGGACAGGTGAAGCTTTCTTT
-	TRBV5-5	TRBJ1-2	-	CASSLVSRADGYTF	TGTGCCAGCAGCTTGGTCTCCCGGGCAGATGGCTACACCTTC
-	TRBV5-6	TRBJ2-2	-	CASSLGSHTGELFF	TGTGCCAGCAGCTTGGGGTCCCACACCGGGGAGCTGTTTTTT
-	TRBV28	TRBJ1-4	-	CASSAALGANEKLFF	TGTGCCAGCAGTGCCGCGCTGGGGGCTAATGAAAAACTGTTTTTT
-	TRBV7-2	TRBJ1-6	-	CASSDGGLGRSPLHF	TGTGCCAGCTCGGACGGGGGGCTCGGGCGTTCACCCCTCCACTTT
-	TRBV28	TRBJ2-3	-	CASSPLSSVGTQYF	TGTGCCAGCAGTCCCTTGTCCTCGGTAGGGACGCAGTATTTT
-	TRBV5-4	TRBJ2-2	TRBD2	CASTPGGAANTGELFF	TGTGCCAGCACCCCGGGGGGGGCAGCGAACACCGGGGAGCTGTTTTTT
-	TRBV19	TRBJ2-1	TRBD2	CASSTLTSGRGREQFF	TGTGCCAGTAGTACACTCACTAGCGGGAGGGGGAGGGAGCAGTTCTTC